This is a list of T cell receptor beta chains from one sample in a study of blood T cell repertoires in COVID-19. Assay used: immunoSEQ multiplex PCR; TCRdb lists only in-frame clones, some missing. This sample has around 93,000 clones; about 90% occur once, and the top ten carry more than 6%. Specimen: peripheral blood. These receptors all stem from a man between 18 and 35 years old with COVID-19, enrolled during active disease. CDR3s include the opening cysteine and the closing phenylalanine or tryptophan. The D gene is left open where the match is weak. Part of the rows lack a size; the others show once, few, many or a class for expanded clones.

TRBD1	TRBV7-9	NA	TRBJ1-2	CASSPTDRVVYGYTF	TGTGCCAGCAGCCCGACGGACAGGGTCGTATATGGCTACACCTTC
TRBD1	TRBV30	NA	TRBJ2-1	CAWSVGDRDPYNEQFF	TGTGCCTGGAGTGTAGGGGACAGGGACCCCTACAATGAGCAGTTCTTC
TRBD1	TRBV3-1/TRBV3-2	NA	TRBJ1-5	CASSQDQTGGHQPQHF	TGTGCCAGCAGCCAAGATCAGACAGGGGGCCATCAGCCCCAGCATTTT
NA	TRBV14	NA	TRBJ1-1	CASSPTEGSNTEAFF	TGTGCCAGCAGCCCAACCGAGGGCAGTAACACTGAAGCTTTCTTT
NA	TRBV4-1	NA	TRBJ2-7	CASSPLGRERGEQYF	TGCGCCAGCAGCCCCTTAGGCAGGGAAAGGGGCGAGCAGTACTTC
TRBD2	TRBV27	NA	TRBJ2-3	CASSTTSGASTDTQYF	TGTGCCAGCAGTACCACTAGCGGGGCTAGCACAGATACGCAGTATTTT
NA	TRBV30	NA	TRBJ1-2	CAWSTGSDLYGYTF	TGTGCCTGGAGCACAGGGTCGGACCTCTATGGCTACACCTTC
TRBD1	TRBV27	NA	TRBJ1-1	CASSARQGGMTEAFF	TGTGCCAGCAGTGCCCGACAGGGGGGAATGACTGAAGCTTTCTTT
NA	TRBV2	NA	TRBJ1-3	CASSDLTGSGNTIYF	TGTGCCAGCAGTGACCTGACAGGCTCTGGAAACACCATATATTTT
TRBD1	TRBV9	NA	TRBJ1-1	CASSQTGGRWTEAFF	TGTGCCAGCAGCCAGACAGGGGGCCGGTGGACTGAAGCTTTCTTT
TRBD1	TRBV18	NA	TRBJ1-6	CASSPSQGADNSPLHF	TGTGCCAGCTCACCATCCCAGGGGGCGGATAATTCACCCCTCCACTTT
NA	TRBV7-9	NA	TRBJ1-2	CASMEGRGYTF	TGTGCCAGCATGGAGGGTCGGGGCTACACCTTC
TRBD1	TRBV5-6	NA	TRBJ2-2	CASSWRTGSTGELFF	TGTGCCAGCAGCTGGAGGACAGGGTCGACCGGGGAGCTGTTTTTT
TRBD2	TRBV28	NA	TRBJ2-1	CASRPLAENYNEQFF	TGTGCCAGCAGACCACTAGCGGAGAATTACAATGAGCAGTTCTTC
NA	TRBV5-1	NA	TRBJ2-7	CASSPGGVEQYF	TGCGCCAGCAGCCCCGGCGGGGTCGAGCAGTACTTC
NA	TRBV19	few	TRBJ2-3	CATTEGFTDTQYF	TGTGCCACTACGGAGGGGTTCACAGATACGCAGTATTTT
NA	TRBV7-9	NA	TRBJ1-4	CASSPPNYEKLLF	TGTGCCAGCAGCCCCCCCAATTATGAAAAACTGCTTTTT
NA	TRBV29-1	once	TRBJ2-1	CSVRQPLINEQFF	TGCAGCGTTAGACAGCCCCTCATAAATGAGCAGTTCTTC